The next 10 T cell receptor beta chains were all read from a single sample in a study of cytomegalovirus exposure and HLA in healthy donors. The study ran its PCR with 60 Vbeta and 13 Jbeta primers. Generated by immunoSEQ multiplex PCR, the TCRdb table keeps only in-frame clones and is missing some. The sample has around 150,000 clones; roughly 65% are singletons. Input material: PBMCs. These TCRs come from a young woman in good health and CMV-seropositive.

This sequence joins TRBV7-9 and TRBJ1-1, with D perhaps TRBD1 (6 bases). With 5 bases removed from V and 1 base from J, the gap between germline ends came to 8 bases. Looked up from germline, CDR1 is SEHNR and CDR2 is FQNEAQ (reference sequence). This CDR3 has 13 amino acids. The CDR3 sequence: CASSHRENTEAFF. DNA for the CDR3: TGTGCCAGCAGCCACAGGGAGAACACTGAAGCTTTCTTT.

The chain employs TRBV29-1 and TRBJ1-5; the D is unclear. The V end lost 7 bases, the J end lost 2 bases, and 9 bases lay between the germline ends. CDR3 length: 12 residues. Per the germline V gene, CDR1 is SQVTM and CDR2 is ANQGSEA. CDR3: CSARYGNQPQHF. The CDR3 DNA reads as TGCAGCGCCCGGTATGGCAATCAGCCCCAGCATTTT.

The gene calls are TRBV18 and TRBJ2-1; 12 bases are a match to TRBD2. V shed 2 bases and J 4 bases; nucleotides not matched to a gene: 3. This CDR3 comprises 16 residues. Germline assignment: CDR1 KGHSH and CDR2 LQKENI. The CDR3 DNA sequence: TGTGCCAGCTCACCAAGCCTAGCGGGAGGGTACAATGAGCAGTTCTTC. This gives the protein CASSPSLAGGYNEQFF.

The rearrangement joins TRBV27 to TRBJ1-2; tentative D call: TRBD1 (5 bases). This CDR3 region has 13 residues. Germline-derived CDR1 and CDR2 are MNHEY and SMNVEV (reference sequence). V dropped 2 bases and J dropped 6 bases, with 10 bases sitting between them. The CDR3 reads CASSLNGGDGYTF. The CDR3 coding sequence is TGTGCCAGCAGTTTAAACGGGGGTGATGGCTACACCTTC.

This sequence joins TRBV5-1 and TRBJ2-1; TRBD1 matches 10 bases. The CDR3 contains 12 residues. Trimming cost V 0 bases and J 13 bases; bases outside gene matches: 1. Germline CDR1 and CDR2: SGHRS and YFSETQ. This CDR3 is CASSLGDRGQFF. In DNA, the CDR3 is TGCGCCAGCAGCTTGGGGGACAGGGGACAGTTCTTC.

The gene calls are TRBV27 and TRBJ2-3, with 12 bases fitting TRBD2. There are 16 residues in the CDR3. The trim removed 4 bases at V and 2 bases at J, leaving 4 bases unmatched. Germline CDR1 reads MNHEY; CDR2 reads SMNVEV (reference sequence). The CDR3 coding sequence is TGTGCCAGCAGTTCTCTAGCGGGAGGGATCACAGATACGCAGTATTTT. The encoded protein is CASSSLAGGITDTQYF.

The chain employs TRBV30 and TRBJ1-4, with 7 bases fitting TRBD1. V shed 1 base and J 2 bases; nucleotides not matched to a gene: 4. CDR1 is GTSNPN and CDR2 is SVGIG in the germline V gene (reference sequence). CDR3 length: 15 residues. Written as DNA, the CDR3 is TGTGCCTGGAGTGAAGGGGGCGCTACTAATGAAAAACTGTTTTTT. Translation gives CAWSEGGATNEKLFF.

In its sample, this clone was seen a few times. The chain employs TRBV7-3 and TRBJ2-1; TRBD2 agrees at 12 bases. The CDR3 covers 17 residues. Germline assignment: CDR1 SGHTA and CDR2 FQGTGA. V was clipped by 4 bases and J by 5 bases; unmatched bases: 9. CDR3 sequence: CASSSLGLAGNDNEQFF. The CDR3 coding sequence is TGTGCCAGCAGCTCCTTAGGACTAGCGGGAAATGACAATGAGCAGTTCTTC.

This clone turned up a few times. V is TRBV7-8 and J is TRBJ2-7; TRBD1 matches 7 bases. CDR1 SGHVS and CDR2 FQNEAQ come from the germline V gene. V lost 5 bases to trimming and J lost 3 bases; unmatched junction nucleotides: 7. CDR3 length equals 14 residues. The CDR3 reads CASSEPGQFYEQYF. The CDR3 region has the DNA TGTGCCAGCAGCGAGCCGGGACAGTTCTACGAGCAGTACTTC.

This clone was recorded once. The chain carries TRBV5-1 and TRBJ2-1; 9 bases are a match to TRBD2. Trimming removed 7 bases from V and 4 bases from J; junction bases left unmatched: 12. The CDR3 runs to 16 residues. Germline V gives CDR1 SGHRS, CDR2 YFSETQ. CDR3 bases: TGCGCCAGCGGGGCCGGTGGTAGCGGGAGATACAATGAGCAGTTCTTC. Protein sequence: CASGAGGSGRYNEQFF. The variable domain in full, with the rest retrieved from reference TRBV5-1 and TRBJ2-1, is KAGVTQTPRYLIKTRGQQVTLSCSPISGHRSVSWYQQTPGQGLQFLFEYFSETQRNKGNFPGRFSGRQFSNSRSEMNVSTLELGDSALYLCASGAGGSGRYNEQFFGPGTRLTVL.